Reported below is one TCR beta chain. V was clipped by 2 bases and J by 3 bases, with 7 bases between them. Germline lookup yields CDR1 MNHEY and CDR2 SVGAGI. The CDR3 loop spans 13 amino acids. The entry originates in a study of OX40 agonist ivuxolimab in advanced cancers. Study overall: Patients were given ivuxolimab, an antibody that agonizes OX40 (CD134).

The assay was immunoSEQ multiplex PCR, and TCRdb's table has in-frame clones only and misses some. The sample records 11,000 or so clones, 70% to 80% being singletons. Source: CD4+ or CD8+ T cells sorted from blood, taken in a trial of the OX40 agonist ivuxolimab. J is TRBJ1-2 and V is TRBV6-5; D is unclear. The sequence was collected from an adult with an advanced solid tumor such as melanoma, head and neck, liver or kidney cancer. CDR3 in amino acids: CASSYERYYGYTF. As DNA, the CDR3 is TGTGCCAGCAGTTACGAGCGCTACTATGGCTACACCTTC.